This T cell receptor (beta chain) was profiled in a study of T cells in narcolepsy. This CDR3 contains 16 residues. Trimming removed 5 bases at V and 3 bases at J, with 19 bases between. Germline CDR1 reads SGHTA; CDR2 reads FQGNSA. Study-level points and caveats: Healthy controls reportedly lacked the autoreactive clonotypes serially found in patients' blood.

Remarks on this clone: Its cognate antigen is unknown.

Sequencing used immunoSEQ multiplex PCR; TCRdb keeps in-frame clones, though not all of them. The data contain tens of thousands of clones, roughly 86% of them singletons. This sequence joins TRBV7-2 and TRBJ1-2, with D maybe TRBD1 (6 bases). This TCR was recovered from a human donor in good health. The sequenced sample was memory (CD45RA-) CD4+ T cells from blood. CDR3 nucleotide sequence: TGTGCCAGCAGCCCCGGGACATTAGTAACTTACTATGGCTACACCTTC. Protein: CASSPGTLVTYYGYTF.